Listed below are T cell receptor beta chains from one sample, sequenced in a study of shared clonotypes between healthy human individuals. Measured with immunoSEQ multiplex PCR; TCRdb has only the in-frame clones, and not every one. Of hundreds of thousands of clones listed, roughly 95% were seen once; the top ten hold over 0.1%. The sample taken for sequencing was naive CD8+ T cells sorted from blood. The receptors were sampled from a woman aged 25 to 39 in good health. CDR3s include the opening cysteine and the closing phenylalanine or tryptophan. The D gene is left open where the match is weak. Size values are once, few and many counts, or a class for expanded clones, and some rows have none.

d_gene	j_gene	v_gene	abundance	CDR3aa	CDR3nt
NA	TRBJ1-1	TRBV27	NA	CASSIQGTEAFF	TGTGCCAGCAGTATCCAGGGCACTGAAGCTTTCTTT
NA	TRBJ2-3	TRBV28	NA	CASSLAPAPVMYF	TGTGCCAGCAGTTTAGCACCGGCCCCCGTTATGTATTTT
TRBD2	TRBJ2-2	TRBV19	NA	CASRTGLAGSNTGELFF	TGTGCCAGTAGGACAGGACTAGCGGGTTCGAACACCGGGGAGCTGTTTTTT
TRBD2	TRBJ2-5	TRBV27	once	CASRQRDRETQYF	TGTGCCAGCAGACAGCGGGATCGGGAGACCCAGTACTTC
NA	TRBJ2-6	TRBV13	NA	CASKVRTLPGANVLTF	TGTGCCAGCAAGGTCAGGACTTTACCCGGGGCCAACGTCCTGACTTTC
TRBD1	TRBJ2-7	TRBV13	NA	CASSDLQGAKNEQYF	TGTGCCAGCAGCGATCTCCAGGGGGCTAAAAACGAGCAGTACTTC
NA	TRBJ1-2	TRBV4-1	NA	CASSQSEIMMGYTF	TGCGCCAGCAGCCAATCGGAGATAATGATGGGCTACACCTTC
NA	TRBJ1-2	TRBV2	once	CASSVPQGRVRDYGYTF	TGTGCCAGCAGTGTGCCCCAGGGTCGGGTTAGGGACTATGGCTACACCTTC
NA	TRBJ2-3	TRBV27	NA	CASSLWSGPDTQYF	TGTGCCAGCAGTTTATGGTCGGGTCCAGATACGCAGTATTTT
TRBD1	TRBJ2-7	TRBV2	once	CASRETHGQAYEQYF	TGTGCCAGCAGGGAAACCCACGGACAGGCCTACGAGCAGTACTTC
NA	TRBJ1-1	TRBV5-6	NA	CASSLARQMNTEAFF	TGTGCCAGCAGCTTGGCCAGGCAGATGAACACTGAAGCTTTCTTT
NA	TRBJ2-3	TRBV25-1	NA	CASSPQGGGTDTQYF	TGTGCCAGCAGTCCACAGGGAGGGGGCACAGATACGCAGTATTTT
TRBD2	TRBJ2-7	TRBV4-1	NA	CASSPGPSTSGSGPGYEQYF	TGCGCCAGCAGCCCCGGACCCTCGACTAGCGGGAGTGGTCCGGGGTACGAGCAGTACTTC
NA	TRBJ2-7	TRBV28	NA	CASRKWGGSEQYF	TGTGCCAGCAGGAAATGGGGGGGCTCCGAGCAGTACTTC
TRBD1	TRBJ2-1	TRBV11-2	NA	CASSFPDRGRKTPNEQFF	TGTGCCAGCAGCTTTCCGGACAGGGGGCGGAAAACGCCCAATGAGCAGTTCTTC
TRBD2	TRBJ2-3	TRBV28	NA	CASSLMREVRTDTQYF	TGTGCCAGCAGTTTAATGCGGGAGGTTCGCACAGATACGCAGTATTTT
NA	TRBJ2-1	TRBV27	NA	CASSLGGFGNNEQFF	TGTGCCAGCAGTTTGGGGGGATTCGGAAACAATGAGCAGTTCTTC
NA	TRBJ1-1	TRBV5-1	NA	CASSLTSREAFF	TGCGCCAGCAGCCTAACCTCCCGGGAAGCTTTCTTT
NA	TRBJ2-7	TRBV27	NA	CASSYGLMYEQYF	TGTGCCAGCAGCTATGGACTGATGTACGAGCAGTACTTC
NA	TRBJ2-7	TRBV7-9	NA	CASSLGDGNLKISSYEQYF	TGTGCCAGCAGCTTAGGGGACGGAAACTTGAAGATCAGCTCCTACGAGCAGTACTTC
NA	TRBJ2-1	TRBV2	NA	CAIRDGHLHEQFF	TGTGCCATCCGGGACGGCCACCTTCATGAGCAGTTCTTC
TRBD1	TRBJ1-5	TRBV5-6	NA	CASSLGDSGQPQHF	TGTGCCAGCAGCTTGGGGGACAGTGGACAGCCCCAGCATTTT
TRBD1	TRBJ1-5	TRBV7-3	NA	CASSSAGQGPYSNQPQHF	TGTGCCAGCAGCTCCGCGGGACAGGGACCATATAGCAATCAGCCCCAGCATTTT
NA	TRBJ2-6	TRBV4-2	NA	CASSEILKVQSRANVLTF	TGTGCCAGCAGCGAAATCCTCAAAGTACAAAGTCGGGCCAACGTCCTGACTTTC
NA	TRBJ2-5	TRBV2	once	CASTRDREETQYF	TGTGCCAGCACTCGGGACCGAGAAGAGACCCAGTACTTC
NA	TRBJ1-5	TRBV4-1	NA	CASSHSIGQQPQHF	TGCGCCAGCAGCCACTCAATCGGACAGCAGCCCCAGCATTTT
NA	TRBJ2-1	TRBV27	NA	CASSLRAGEQFF	TGTGCCAGCAGTTTAAGGGCGGGTGAGCAGTTCTTC
TRBD2	TRBJ2-7	TRBV19	NA	CASSPTSGPYEQYF	TGTGCCAGTAGCCCAACTAGCGGTCCCTACGAGCAGTACTTC
TRBD2	TRBJ2-3	TRBV11-2	NA	CASSLDLAGVTDTQYF	TGTGCCAGCAGCTTAGACCTAGCGGGAGTCACAGATACGCAGTATTTT
TRBD1	TRBJ2-7	TRBV5-5	NA	CASSFRGQADEQYF	TGTGCCAGCAGCTTTAGGGGACAGGCAGACGAGCAGTACTTC
NA	TRBJ2-7	TRBV7-9	NA	CASSWPRGEAPYEQYF	TGTGCCAGCAGCTGGCCCCGAGGGGAAGCCCCCTACGAGCAGTACTTC
NA	TRBJ1-1	TRBV11-2	NA	CASSSSPGSEAFF	TGTGCCAGCAGCTCGTCGCCCGGAAGTGAAGCTTTCTTT
NA	TRBJ2-7	TRBV2	NA	CASSEALRATTPGYEQYF	TGTGCCAGCAGTGAAGCGCTTCGAGCGACAACCCCGGGCTACGAGCAGTACTTC
NA	TRBJ2-7	TRBV27	NA	CASRGDGGVYEQYF	TGTGCCAGCAGGGGGGACGGCGGGGTCTACGAGCAGTACTTC
NA	TRBJ2-7	TRBV15	NA	CATSRDRGLSKEQYF	TGTGCCACCAGCAGAGATCGCGGGTTATCGAAAGAGCAGTACTTC
NA	TRBJ2-1	TRBV13	NA	CASSLGPGEQFF	TGTGCCAGCAGCTTAGGCCCGGGTGAGCAGTTCTTC
NA	TRBJ1-6	TRBV2	NA	CASSEALASGGSPLHF	TGTGCCAGCAGTGAAGCGCTTGCCTCAGGAGGTTCACCCCTCCACTTT
NA	TRBJ1-2	TRBV28	NA	CASRAGLTNYGYTF	TGTGCCAGCAGGGCGGGGCTAACTAACTATGGCTACACCTTC
TRBD1	TRBJ2-7	TRBV6-5	NA	CASSLGQDFIGEQYF	TGTGCCAGCAGTTTAGGACAGGACTTCATAGGCGAGCAGTACTTC
NA	TRBJ2-7	TRBV6-1	NA	CASSEIKFYEQYF	TGTGCCAGCAGTGAGATCAAATTCTACGAGCAGTACTTC
NA	TRBJ2-7	TRBV28	NA	CASSGRQNYEQYF	TGTGCCAGCAGTGGGAGACAGAACTACGAGCAGTACTTC
NA	TRBJ2-7	TRBV2	few	CASTWTNYEQYF	TGTGCCAGCACCTGGACTAACTACGAGCAGTACTTC
NA	TRBJ1-3	TRBV9	NA	CASSDLTQGNTIYF	TGTGCCAGCAGCGACCTTACACAGGGAAACACCATATATTTT
NA	TRBJ2-2	TRBV4-1	NA	CASSHATGLNTGELFF	TGCGCCAGCAGCCATGCAACAGGGCTGAACACCGGGGAGCTGTTTTTT
TRBD1	TRBJ1-1	TRBV23-1	few	CASSLDTGQPNTEAFF	TGCGCCAGCAGCCTAGACACGGGACAGCCAAACACTGAAGCTTTCTTT
NA	TRBJ2-1	TRBV6-5	NA	CASSYSSGSYNEQFF	TGTGCCAGCAGTTACTCTAGCGGATCCTACAATGAGCAGTTCTTC
NA	TRBJ1-1	TRBV28	NA	CASSYEGSPNTEAFF	TGTGCCAGCAGTTACGAAGGGTCCCCGAACACTGAAGCTTTCTTT